This TCR beta chain was profiled in a study of blood T cell repertoires in COVID-19 (dated by TCRdb to 2018 to 2020). Broadly, across the study: Collaborator samples came from the United States, Italy and Spain and covered acute and convalescent phases of COVID-19. Sample metadata almost always included a de-identified subject ID, COVID-19 status, age in years and sex. The material from the prospective study consisted of cDNA or gDNA derived from T cells, B-cell-depleted T cells, or PBMCs. Subjects who had been exposed to COVID-19, were actively infected with it, or had recovered from it provided the deeply sampled blood TCRbeta repertoires that made up the dataset. Samples came from the ongoing ImmuneRACE study (first 160 participants) plus 1,254 subjects from 6 global collaborators. A freely available public database, intended as a resource for researchers studying the immune response to SARS-CoV-2, is where the repertoires were released. Where available, HLA class I and class II types were obtained from metadata supplied by the sample provider rather than from assay-based typing. Findings and caveats that apply to the study as a whole: Clinical and demographic metadata were provided uncurated, with the amount varying by source and participant.

TCRbeta CDR3 regions were amplified from genomic DNA by means of the immunoSEQ Assay, a bias-controlled multiplex PCR. The paper's processing steps were these. Within the assay, amplification of reference gene primers was used to estimate how many nucleated cells each sample contained. To quantify the absolute abundance of each unique TCRbeta CDR3 rearrangement, sequence reads were collapsed and filtered. For each sample, productive Simpson clonality was calculated as the square root of Simpson's diversity index across productive rearrangements. As stored in TCRdb, this immuneACCESS dataset retains in-frame rearrangements with V and J assigned. A fraction of the clones does not appear; measured against another copy, unresolved V genes explain less than half of the discrepancy, and the remainder lacks a known reason. From that table come the V and J calls and clone size; the DNA was used to work out D and trimming. Within this sample are about 270,000 clones, with approximately 85% of them counted one time only. The ten biggest clones cover approximately 9.1% of the sample.

For CDR1 and CDR2, the germline V gene lists SGHVS and FQNEAQ. The CDR3, cysteine through phenylalanine, is 14 amino acids long. Kept here is only the CDR3 DNA, which spans 42 bases and is read in frame from base 1. Trimming costs V 5 bases and J 5 bases, and their ends lie 15 bases apart. This clone was detected only once. It has no known antigen specificity. Base qualities are not recorded, but no much larger clone differs from it by a single base. In the prospective study, participants were about 18 to 100 years old, resided in about two dozen geographic areas of the United States, and were enrolled through a virtual design. To assign participants to cohorts, the prospective study relied on clinical history that participants themselves reported in a screening survey and a study questionnaire. Each participant in the prospective study had whole blood, serum and a nasopharyngeal or oropharyngeal swab collected by mobile phlebotomists. Participants in the prospective study had the option to provide additional blood draws and questionnaires over a roughly two-month period. Blood samples from the prospective study were shipped frozen or at room temperature prior to DNA extraction.

The sequenced sample consisted of PBMCs or T cells enriched from blood (not recorded which). Here the chain combines TRBV7-8 and TRBJ1-1; the D segment could be TRBD1, given 6 matching bases. This clonotype was obtained from a woman in her fifties or sixties with acute COVID-19. The nucleotide sequence is TGTGCCAGCAGCCCAGGGGACCAGAAAACTGAAGCTTTCTTT. Its translation reads: CASSPGDQKTEAFF. The entire variable domain, with the stretches around the CDR3 drawn from the reference TRBV7-8 and TRBJ1-1 proteins, is GAGVSQSPRYKVAKRGQDVALRCDPISGHVSLFWYQQALGQGPEFLTYFQNEAQLDKSGLPSDRFFAERPEGSVSTLKIQRTQQEDSAVYLCASSPGDQKTEAFFGQGTRLTVV.